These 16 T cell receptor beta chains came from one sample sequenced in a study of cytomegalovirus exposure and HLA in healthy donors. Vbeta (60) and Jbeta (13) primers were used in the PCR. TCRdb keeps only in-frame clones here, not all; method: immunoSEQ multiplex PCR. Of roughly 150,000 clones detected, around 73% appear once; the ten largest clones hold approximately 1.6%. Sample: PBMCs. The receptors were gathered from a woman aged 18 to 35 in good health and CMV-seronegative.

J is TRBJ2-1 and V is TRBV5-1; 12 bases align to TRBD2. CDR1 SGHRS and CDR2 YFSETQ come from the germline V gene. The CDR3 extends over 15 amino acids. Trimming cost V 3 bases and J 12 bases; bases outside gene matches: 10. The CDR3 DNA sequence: TGCGCCAGCAGCTCGGGGACTAGCGGGCTAAGTCGGCAGTTCTTC. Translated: CASSSGTSGLSRQFF.

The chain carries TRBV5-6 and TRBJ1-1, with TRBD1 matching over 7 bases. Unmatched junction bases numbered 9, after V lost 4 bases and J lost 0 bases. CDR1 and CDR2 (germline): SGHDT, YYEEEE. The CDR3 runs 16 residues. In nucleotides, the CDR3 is TGTGCCAGCAGCGAGACAGGGTCTACCATGAACACTGAAGCTTTCTTT. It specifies CASSETGSTMNTEAFF.

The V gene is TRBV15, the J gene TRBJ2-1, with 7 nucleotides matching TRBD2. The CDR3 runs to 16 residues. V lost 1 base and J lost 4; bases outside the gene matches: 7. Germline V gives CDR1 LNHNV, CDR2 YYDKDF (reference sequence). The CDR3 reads CATSRVGSGEYNEQFF. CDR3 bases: TGTGCCACCAGCAGAGTAGGAAGCGGGGAATACAATGAGCAGTTCTTC.

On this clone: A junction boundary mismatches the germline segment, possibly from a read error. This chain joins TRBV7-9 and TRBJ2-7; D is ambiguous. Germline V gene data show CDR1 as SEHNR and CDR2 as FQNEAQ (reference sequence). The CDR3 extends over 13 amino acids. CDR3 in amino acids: CSSSFRQSYEQYF. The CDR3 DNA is TGTTCCAGCAGCTTCCGTCAGTCCTACGAGCAGTACTTC.

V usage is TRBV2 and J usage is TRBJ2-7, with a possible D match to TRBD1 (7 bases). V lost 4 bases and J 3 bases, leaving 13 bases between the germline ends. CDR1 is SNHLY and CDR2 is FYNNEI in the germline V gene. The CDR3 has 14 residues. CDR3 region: CASSVPGGNYEQYF. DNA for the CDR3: TGTGCCAGCAGTGTTCCAGGGGGGAACTACGAGCAGTACTTC.

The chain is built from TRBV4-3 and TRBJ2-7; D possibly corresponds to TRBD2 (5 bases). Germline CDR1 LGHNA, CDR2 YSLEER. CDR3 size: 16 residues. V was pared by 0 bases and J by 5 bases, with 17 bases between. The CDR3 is CASSQDLTSRVHEQYF. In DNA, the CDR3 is TGCGCCAGCAGCCAAGATCTAACCTCGAGGGTACACGAGCAGTACTTC.

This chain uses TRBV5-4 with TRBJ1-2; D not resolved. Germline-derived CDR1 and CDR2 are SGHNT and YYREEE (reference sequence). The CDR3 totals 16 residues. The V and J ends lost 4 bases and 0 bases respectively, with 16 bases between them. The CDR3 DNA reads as TGTGCCAGCAGCCGAGGGTACGGGTCAGCTAACTATGGCTACACCTTC. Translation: CASSRGYGSANYGYTF. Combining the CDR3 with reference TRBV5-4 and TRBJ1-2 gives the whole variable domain ETGVTQSPTHLIKTRGQQVTLRCSSQSGHNTVSWYQQALGQGPQFIFQYYREEENGRGNFPPRFSGLQFPNYSSELNVNALELDDSALYLCASSRGYGSANYGYTFGSGTRLTVV.

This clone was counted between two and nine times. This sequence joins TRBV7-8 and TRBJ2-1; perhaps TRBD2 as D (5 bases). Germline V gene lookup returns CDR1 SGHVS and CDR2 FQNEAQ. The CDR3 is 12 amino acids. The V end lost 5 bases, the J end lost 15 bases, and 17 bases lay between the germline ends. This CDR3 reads CASSPVGVQLFF. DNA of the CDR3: TGTGCCAGCAGCCCCGTCGGGGTCCAGTTGTTCTTC.

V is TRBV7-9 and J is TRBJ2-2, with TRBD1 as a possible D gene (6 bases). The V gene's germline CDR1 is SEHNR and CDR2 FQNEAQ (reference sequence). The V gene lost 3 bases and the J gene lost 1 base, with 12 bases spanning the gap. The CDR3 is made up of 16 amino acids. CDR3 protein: CASSFSRTENTGELFF. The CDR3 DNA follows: TGTGCCAGCAGCTTTTCCAGGACAGAGAACACCGGGGAGCTGTTTTTT.

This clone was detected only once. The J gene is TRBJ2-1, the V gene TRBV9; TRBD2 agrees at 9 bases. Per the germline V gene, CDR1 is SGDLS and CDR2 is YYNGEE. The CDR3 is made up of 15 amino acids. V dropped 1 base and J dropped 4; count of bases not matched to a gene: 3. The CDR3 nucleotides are TGTGCCAGCAGCGTACGCGGGGGGGAATACAATGAGCAGTTCTTC. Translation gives CASSVRGGEYNEQFF. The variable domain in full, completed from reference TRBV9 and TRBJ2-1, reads DSGVTQTPKHLITATGQRVTLRCSPRSGDLSVYWYQQSLDQGLQFLIQYYNGEERAKGNILERFSAQQFPDLHSELNLSSLELGDSALYFCASSVRGGEYNEQFFGPGTRLTVL.

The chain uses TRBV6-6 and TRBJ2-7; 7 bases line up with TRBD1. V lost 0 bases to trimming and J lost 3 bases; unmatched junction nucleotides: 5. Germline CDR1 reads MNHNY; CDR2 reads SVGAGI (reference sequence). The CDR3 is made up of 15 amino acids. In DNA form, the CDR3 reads TGTGCCAGCAGTTACTCGGGGACAGAGAACTACGAGCAGTACGTC. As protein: CASSYSGTENYEQYV.

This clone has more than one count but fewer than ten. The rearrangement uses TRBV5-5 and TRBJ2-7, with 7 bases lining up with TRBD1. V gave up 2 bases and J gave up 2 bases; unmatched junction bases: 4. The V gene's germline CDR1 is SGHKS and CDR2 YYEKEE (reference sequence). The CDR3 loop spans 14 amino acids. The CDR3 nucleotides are TGTGCCAGCAGCTTATTGACAGGGACCTACGAGCAGTACTTC. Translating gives CASSLLTGTYEQYF.

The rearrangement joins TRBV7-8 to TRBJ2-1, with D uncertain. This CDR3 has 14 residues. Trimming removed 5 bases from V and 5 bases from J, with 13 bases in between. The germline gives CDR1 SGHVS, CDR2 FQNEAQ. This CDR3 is CASSPFPVNNEQFF. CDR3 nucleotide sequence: TGTGCCAGCAGCCCATTCCCAGTAAACAATGAGCAGTTCTTC.

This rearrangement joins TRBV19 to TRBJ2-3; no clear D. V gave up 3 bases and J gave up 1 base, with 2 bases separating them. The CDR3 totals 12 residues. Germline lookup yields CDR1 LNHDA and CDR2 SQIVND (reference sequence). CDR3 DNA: TGTGCCAGTAGTATCGGCACAGATACGCAGTATTTT. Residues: CASSIGTDTQYF.

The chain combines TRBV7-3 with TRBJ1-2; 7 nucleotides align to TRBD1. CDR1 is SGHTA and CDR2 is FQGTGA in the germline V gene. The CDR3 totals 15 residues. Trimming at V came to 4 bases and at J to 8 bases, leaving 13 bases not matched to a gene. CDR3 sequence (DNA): TGTGCCAGCAGCTCTGGACAGGCCAGTCGTTCCGGCTACACCTTC. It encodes CASSSGQASRSGYTF.

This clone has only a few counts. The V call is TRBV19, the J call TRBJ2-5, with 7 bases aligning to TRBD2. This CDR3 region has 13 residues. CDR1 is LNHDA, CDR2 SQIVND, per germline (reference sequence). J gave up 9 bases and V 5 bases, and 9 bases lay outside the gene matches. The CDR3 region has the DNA TGTGCCAGTAGTCGGGGGGATGCGAAGGCCCAGTACTTC. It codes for CASSRGDAKAQYF. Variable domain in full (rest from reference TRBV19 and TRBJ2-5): DGGITQSPKYLFRKEGQNVTLSCEQNLNHDAMYWYRQDPGQGLRLIYYSQIVNDFQKGDIAEGYSVSREKKESFPLTVTSAQKNPTAFYLCASSRGDAKAQYFGPGTRLLVL.